This is a list of T cell receptor beta chains from one sample in a study of CD8 T cells in Susac syndrome. TCRdb called the immunoSEQ multiplex PCR reads again in MiXCR, with one record for every CDR3 protein. The table shows approximately 230,000 distinct CDR3 sequences, with just over 90% occurring only once. Specimen: CD4+ T cells from PBMCs. Receptors were obtained from a human donor with multiple sclerosis. CDR3s include the opening cysteine and the closing phenylalanine or tryptophan. The order of the fields is CDR3 DNA, CDR3 protein, clone size, V gene, D gene, J gene. D genes are given only for firm matches. Where a row states a size, it is once, few, many or the class of an expanded clone; other rows omit it.

TGTGCCAGTAGAAAGGACTATGGCTACACCTTC,CASRKDYGYTF,few,TRBV12-3/TRBV12-4,NA,TRBJ1-2
TGCAGTGCTAGAGATTCGTTTACTGAAGCTTTCTTT,CSARDSFTEAFF,NA,TRBV20-1,NA,TRBJ1-1
TGTGCCAGCAGTTTAACCACAGGGGGCAGCGAGCAGTACTTC,CASSLTTGGSEQYF,NA,TRBV12-3/TRBV12-4,TRBD1,TRBJ2-7
TGTGCCAGCAGCCAACACAGTGGCCAGCAGTACTTC,CASSQHSGQQYF,NA,TRBV3-1,NA,TRBJ2-7
TGCAGTGCTAGGCCTCGGGGGGCAGGAACAGATACGCAGTATTTT,CSARPRGAGTDTQYF,NA,TRBV20-1,NA,TRBJ2-3
TGCGCCAGCAGCTTGGGGGGGACCCCAGAGGCCGGCTACACCTTC,CASSLGGTPEAGYTF,NA,TRBV5-1,NA,TRBJ1-2
TGTGCCACCAGTGATGATGGACAGGGGGCGGAGACCCAGTACTTC,CATSDDGQGAETQYF,NA,TRBV24-1,TRBD1,TRBJ2-5
TGTGCCACTCGGAAGACAACTAATGAAAAACTGTTTTTT,CATRKTTNEKLFF,NA,TRBV6-2/TRBV6-3,NA,TRBJ1-4
TGTGCCAGCGTGGGGGGAATCGCCACAGATACGCAGTATTTT,CASVGGIATDTQYF,NA,TRBV6-1,NA,TRBJ2-3
TGTGCCAGCAGCTTGGACCCGGGCTACACAGATACGCAGTATTTT,CASSLDPGYTDTQYF,NA,TRBV5-4,NA,TRBJ2-3
TGTGCCAGCAGTTACCCTCTTCCGGGACAGGGAAACAATGAGCAGTTCTTC,CASSYPLPGQGNNEQFF,once,TRBV6-5,TRBD1,TRBJ2-1
TGTGCCAGCAGCCCTCTAGTAGACACCGGGGAGCTGTTTTTT,CASSPLVDTGELFF,NA,TRBV4-2,NA,TRBJ2-2
TGTGCCAGCAGTTCGGGTGACAGGGTCAATGAGCAGTTCTTC,CASSSGDRVNEQFF,NA,TRBV12-3/TRBV12-4,TRBD1,TRBJ2-1
TGTGCCAGCAGCCAAGATCTCTCCAGGACTCCACCCCTCCACTTT,CASSQDLSRTPPLHF,NA,TRBV4-2,NA,TRBJ1-6
TGTGCCAGTAGTAGTTGGGGGCCCGAGGCCACTGAAGCTTTCTTT,CASSSWGPEATEAFF,NA,TRBV19,NA,TRBJ1-1
TGCAGTGGCAGGGTTGGCATGAACACTGAAGCTTTCTTT,CSGRVGMNTEAFF,NA,TRBV20-1,NA,TRBJ1-1
TGCAGTGCTAGCGCCCCCCTAGCGGGGGTGACCGGGGAGCTGTTTTTT,CSASAPLAGVTGELFF,NA,TRBV20-1,TRBD2,TRBJ2-2
TGCGCCAGCAGCCCAACAAGGGGACAGACTGTCTACGAGCAGTACTTC,CASSPTRGQTVYEQYF,NA,TRBV5-1,TRBD1,TRBJ2-7
TGTGCCAGCAGCCAGCCCCAGGGCTTTGGCTACACCTTC,CASSQPQGFGYTF,NA,TRBV3-1,NA,TRBJ1-2
TGCAGTGCTAGAACAGGGCTGCCCACTGAAGCTTTCTTT,CSARTGLPTEAFF,NA,TRBV20-1,NA,TRBJ1-1
TGTGCCAGCAGCCCGGGGCTGCGGCAGGGTGATGGAGCTTTCTTT,CASSPGLRQGDGAFF,NA,TRBV5-4,NA,TRBJ1-1
TGTGCCAGCAGTACTAAGCAGGGGGCCGTCTATGGCTACACCTTC,CASSTKQGAVYGYTF,NA,TRBV2,TRBD1,TRBJ1-2
TGCAGCGTTGATAGTGGCGGAGCAGGGGGTAATGAAAAACTGTTTTTT,CSVDSGGAGGNEKLFF,NA,TRBV29-1,TRBD1,TRBJ1-4
TGTGCCAGCAGTTACCCGACAGGGGGCAACACTGAAGCTTTCTTT,CASSYPTGGNTEAFF,NA,TRBV12-3/TRBV12-4,TRBD1,TRBJ1-1
TGTGCCACCAGTGATTACCGGGACAGGGATGAGCAGTTCTTC,CATSDYRDRDEQFF,NA,TRBV24-1,TRBD1,TRBJ2-1
TGCGCCAGCAGCCGAGAGACAGGGGGTTCCTACGAGCAGTACTTC,CASSRETGGSYEQYF,NA,TRBV5-1,TRBD1,TRBJ2-7
TGTGCCAGCAGCCCAAAGGACAGGGGCATCAATGAGCAGTTCTTC,CASSPKDRGINEQFF,NA,TRBV7-9,TRBD1,TRBJ2-1
TGTGCCAGCAGCCCCTCTCGGGACAGCGTTCAGTACTTC,CASSPSRDSVQYF,NA,TRBV7-9,TRBD1,TRBJ2-4
TGCAGCGTTGGATGGGGGGGTGGCTACAATGAGCAGTTCTTC,CSVGWGGGYNEQFF,once,TRBV29-1,TRBD2,TRBJ2-1
TGTGCCAGCAGACCGGGACTAGCGGTCTACAATGAGCAGTTCTTC,CASRPGLAVYNEQFF,NA,TRBV12-3/TRBV12-4,TRBD2,TRBJ2-1
TGCAGCGTTGAAACTACAGGCACAGATACGCAGTATTTT,CSVETTGTDTQYF,NA,TRBV29-1,NA,TRBJ2-3
TGTGCCAGCAGCCAATTTCCGGGACAGGGCGTCGTTAACACCATATATTTT,CASSQFPGQGVVNTIYF,NA,TRBV3-1,TRBD1,TRBJ1-3
TGTGCCAGCAGTGAGTGGGAGGGGGGGGATACGCAGTATTTT,CASSEWEGGDTQYF,NA,TRBV6-1,NA,TRBJ2-3
TGCGCCAGCAGCTTGGATGGACAGGGATACACTGAAGCTTTTTTT,CASSLDGQGYTEAFF,NA,TRBV5-1,TRBD1,TRBJ1-1
TGTGCCAGCAGCTCGGGACAGGTTAATAATTCACCCCTCCACTTT,CASSSGQVNNSPLHF,NA,TRBV7-2,TRBD1,TRBJ1-6
TGTGCCAGCAGGTACGGGAGTGGGACAGGGCTCGAGCAGTACTTC,CASRYGSGTGLEQYF,NA,TRBV27,TRBD1,TRBJ2-7
TGCAGTGCTAGACGAGGCGGGAGCTCCGGGGAGCTGTTTTTT,CSARRGGSSGELFF,NA,TRBV20-1,TRBD2,TRBJ2-2
TGTGCCAGCAGCGCCAAAGGGTCTATGAACACTGAAGCTTTCTTT,CASSAKGSMNTEAFF,NA,TRBV9,NA,TRBJ1-1
TGTGCCAGCAGCTTCGGATCCAACACAGATACGCAGTATTTT,CASSFGSNTDTQYF,NA,TRBV7-2,NA,TRBJ2-3
TGTGCCAGCAGCGAAGTGCGGGGGGTTTACAATGAGCAGTTCTTC,CASSEVRGVYNEQFF,NA,TRBV25-1,TRBD2,TRBJ2-1
TGCAGTGCTTCCGACAGTGCCCTAGTAGGAAACACCATATATTTT,CSASDSALVGNTIYF,NA,TRBV20-1,NA,TRBJ1-3
TGCAGTGCTAGCCCCGGGGGAACCACAGATACGCAGTATTTT,CSASPGGTTDTQYF,NA,TRBV20-1,NA,TRBJ2-3
TGCGCCAGCAGCCAAGGATCAGGGACTACATACAATGAGCAGTTCTTC,CASSQGSGTTYNEQFF,NA,TRBV4-1,TRBD2,TRBJ2-1